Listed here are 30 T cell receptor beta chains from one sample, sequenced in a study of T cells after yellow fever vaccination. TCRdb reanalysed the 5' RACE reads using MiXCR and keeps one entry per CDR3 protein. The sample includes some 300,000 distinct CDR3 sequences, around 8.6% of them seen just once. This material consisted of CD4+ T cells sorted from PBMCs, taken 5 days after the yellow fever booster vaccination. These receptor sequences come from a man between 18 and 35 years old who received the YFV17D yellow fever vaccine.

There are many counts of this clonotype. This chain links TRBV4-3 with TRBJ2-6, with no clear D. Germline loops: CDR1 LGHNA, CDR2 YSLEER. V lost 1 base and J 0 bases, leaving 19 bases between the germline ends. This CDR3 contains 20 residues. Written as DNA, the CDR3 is TGCGCCAGCAGCCAAGGAACGGGCGTCACGGGTCTCTCTGGGGCCAACGTCCTGACTTTC. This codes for CASSQGTGVTGLSGANVLTF.

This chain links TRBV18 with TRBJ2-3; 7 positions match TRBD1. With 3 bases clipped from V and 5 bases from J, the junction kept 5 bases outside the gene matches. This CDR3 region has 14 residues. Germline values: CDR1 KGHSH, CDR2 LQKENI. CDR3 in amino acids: CASSPTGAEDTQYF. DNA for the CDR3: TGTGCCAGCTCACCCACAGGGGCGGAAGATACGCAGTATTTT.

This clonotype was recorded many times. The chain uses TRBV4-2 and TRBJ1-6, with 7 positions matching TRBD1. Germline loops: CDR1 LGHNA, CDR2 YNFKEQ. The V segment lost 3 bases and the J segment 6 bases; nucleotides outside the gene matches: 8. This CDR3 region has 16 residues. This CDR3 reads CASSHDGQAANSPLHF. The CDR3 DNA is TGTGCCAGCAGCCACGATGGACAGGCCGCTAATTCACCCCTCCACTTT.

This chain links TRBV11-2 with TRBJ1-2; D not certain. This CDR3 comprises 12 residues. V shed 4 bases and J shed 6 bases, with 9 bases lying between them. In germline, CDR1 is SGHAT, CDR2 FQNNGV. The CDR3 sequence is CASSSSTHGYTF. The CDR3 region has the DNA TGTGCCAGCAGCTCCTCTACCCATGGCTACACCTTC.

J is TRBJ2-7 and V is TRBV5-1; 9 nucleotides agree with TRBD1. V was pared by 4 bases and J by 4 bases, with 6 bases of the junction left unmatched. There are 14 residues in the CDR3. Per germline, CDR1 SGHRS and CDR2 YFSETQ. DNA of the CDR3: TGCGCCAGCAGCCGGGACAGGGTTTTATACGAGCAGTACTTC. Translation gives CASSRDRVLYEQYF.

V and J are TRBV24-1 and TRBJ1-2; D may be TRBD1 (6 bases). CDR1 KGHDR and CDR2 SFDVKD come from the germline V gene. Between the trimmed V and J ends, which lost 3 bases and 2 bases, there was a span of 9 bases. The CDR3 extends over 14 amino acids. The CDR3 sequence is CATSDLGTNYGYTF. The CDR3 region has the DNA TGTGCCACCAGTGATCTGGGGACAAACTATGGCTACACCTTC.

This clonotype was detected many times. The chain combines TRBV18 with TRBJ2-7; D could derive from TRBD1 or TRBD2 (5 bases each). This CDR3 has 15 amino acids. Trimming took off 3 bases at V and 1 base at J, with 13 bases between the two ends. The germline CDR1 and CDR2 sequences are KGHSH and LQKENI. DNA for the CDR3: TGTGCCAGCTCACCTAGCCAGGGACGTTCCTACGAGCAGTACGTC. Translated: CASSPSQGRSYEQYV.

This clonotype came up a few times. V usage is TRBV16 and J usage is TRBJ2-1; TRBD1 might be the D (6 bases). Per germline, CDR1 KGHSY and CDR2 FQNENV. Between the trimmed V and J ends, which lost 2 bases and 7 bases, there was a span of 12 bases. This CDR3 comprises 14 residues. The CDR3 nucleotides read TGTGCCAGCAGCCAACGTGAACAGGGAAATGAGCAGTTCTTC. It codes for CASSQREQGNEQFF. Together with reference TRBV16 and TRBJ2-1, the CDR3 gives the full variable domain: GEEVAQTPKHLVRGEGQKAKLYCAPIKGHSYVFWYQQVLKNEFKFLISFQNENVFDETGMPKERFSAKCLPNSPCSLEIQATKLEDSAVYFCASSQREQGNEQFFGPGTRLTVL.

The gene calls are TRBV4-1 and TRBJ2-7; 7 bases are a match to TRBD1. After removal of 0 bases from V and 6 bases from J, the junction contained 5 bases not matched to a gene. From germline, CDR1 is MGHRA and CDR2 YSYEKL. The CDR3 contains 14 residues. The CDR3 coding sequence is TGCGCCAGCAGCCAAGAGGAGGACAGGCGCGAGCAGTACTTC. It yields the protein CASSQEEDRREQYF.

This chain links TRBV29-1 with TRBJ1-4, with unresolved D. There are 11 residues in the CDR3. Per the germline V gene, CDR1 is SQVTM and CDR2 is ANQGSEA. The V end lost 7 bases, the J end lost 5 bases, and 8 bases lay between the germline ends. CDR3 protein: CSAGRNEKLFF. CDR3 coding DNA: TGCAGCGCCGGACGGAATGAAAAACTGTTTTTT.

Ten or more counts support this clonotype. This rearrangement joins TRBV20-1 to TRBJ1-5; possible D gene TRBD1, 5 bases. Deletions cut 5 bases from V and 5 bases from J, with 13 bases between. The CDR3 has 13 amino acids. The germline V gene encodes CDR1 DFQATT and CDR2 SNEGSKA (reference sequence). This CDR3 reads CSARLGADQPQHF. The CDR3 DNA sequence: TGCAGTGCTCGACTCGGGGCGGATCAGCCCCAGCATTTT.

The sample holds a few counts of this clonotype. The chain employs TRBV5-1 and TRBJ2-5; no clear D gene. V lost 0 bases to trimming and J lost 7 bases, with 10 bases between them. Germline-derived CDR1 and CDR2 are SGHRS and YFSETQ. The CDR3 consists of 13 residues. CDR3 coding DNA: TGCGCCAGCAGCTTGGTATCCGGAGCGACCCAGTACTTC. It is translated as CASSLVSGATQYF.

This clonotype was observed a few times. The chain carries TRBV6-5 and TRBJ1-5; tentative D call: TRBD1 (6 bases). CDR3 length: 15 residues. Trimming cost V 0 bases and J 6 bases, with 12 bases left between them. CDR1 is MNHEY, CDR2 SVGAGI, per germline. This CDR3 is CASSYSMGGSQPQHF. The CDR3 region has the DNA TGTGCCAGCAGTTACTCGATGGGGGGCAGTCAGCCCCAGCATTTT.

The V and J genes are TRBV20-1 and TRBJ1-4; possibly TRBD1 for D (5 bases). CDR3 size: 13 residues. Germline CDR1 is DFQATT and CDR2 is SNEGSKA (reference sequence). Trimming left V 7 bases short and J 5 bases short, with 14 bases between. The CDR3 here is CSVPLTENEKLFF. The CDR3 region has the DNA TGCAGTGTTCCATTGACAGAGAATGAAAAACTGTTTTTT.

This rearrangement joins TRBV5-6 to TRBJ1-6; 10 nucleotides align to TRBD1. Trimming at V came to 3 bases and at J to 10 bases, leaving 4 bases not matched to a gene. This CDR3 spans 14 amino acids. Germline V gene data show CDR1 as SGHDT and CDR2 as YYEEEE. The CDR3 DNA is TGTGCCAGCAGCTGGGGACAGGGGCAATCACCCCTCCACTTT. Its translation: CASSWGQGQSPLHF.

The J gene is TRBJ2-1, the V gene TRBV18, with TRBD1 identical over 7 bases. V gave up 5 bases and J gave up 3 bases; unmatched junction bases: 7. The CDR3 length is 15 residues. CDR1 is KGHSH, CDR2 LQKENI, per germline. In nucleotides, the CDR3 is TGTGCCAGCTCAGGGGACAGACTAAACTACAATGAGCAGTTCTTC. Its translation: CASSGDRLNYNEQFF.

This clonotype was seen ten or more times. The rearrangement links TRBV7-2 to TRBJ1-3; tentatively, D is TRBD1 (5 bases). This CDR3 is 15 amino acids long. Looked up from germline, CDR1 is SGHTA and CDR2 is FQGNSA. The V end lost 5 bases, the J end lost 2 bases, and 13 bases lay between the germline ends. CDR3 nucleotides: TGTGCCAGCAGCCCCGGGACGGCCACTGGAAACACCATATATTTT. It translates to CASSPGTATGNTIYF.

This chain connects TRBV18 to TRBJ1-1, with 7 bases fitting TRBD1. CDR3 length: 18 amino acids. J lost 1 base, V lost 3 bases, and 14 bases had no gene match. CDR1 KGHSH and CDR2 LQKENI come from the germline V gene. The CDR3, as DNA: TGTGCCAGCTCACCCCGGGTGGGGGAGACAGGGCGGAACACTGAAGCTTTCTTT. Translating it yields CASSPRVGETGRNTEAFF. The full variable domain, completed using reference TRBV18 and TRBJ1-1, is NAGVMQNPRHLVRRRGQEARLRCSPMKGHSHVYWYRQLPEEGLKFMVYLQKENIIDESGMPKERFSAEFPKEGPSILRIQQVVRGDSAAYFCASSPRVGETGRNTEAFFGQGTRLTVV.

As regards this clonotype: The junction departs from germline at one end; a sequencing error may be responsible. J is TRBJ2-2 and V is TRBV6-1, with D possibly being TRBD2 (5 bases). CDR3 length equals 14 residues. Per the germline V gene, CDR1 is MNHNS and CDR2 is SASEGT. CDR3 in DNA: TGTGCCACAGTTAGGTCGCACGCCACCGGGGAGCTGATTTTT. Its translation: CATVRSHATGELIF.

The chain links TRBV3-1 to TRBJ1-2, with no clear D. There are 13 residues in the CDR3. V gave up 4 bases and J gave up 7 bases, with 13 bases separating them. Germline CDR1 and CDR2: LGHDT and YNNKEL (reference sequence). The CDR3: CASSLSLRGGYTF. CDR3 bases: TGTGCCAGCAGCCTGAGCCTCAGAGGTGGCTACACCTTC.

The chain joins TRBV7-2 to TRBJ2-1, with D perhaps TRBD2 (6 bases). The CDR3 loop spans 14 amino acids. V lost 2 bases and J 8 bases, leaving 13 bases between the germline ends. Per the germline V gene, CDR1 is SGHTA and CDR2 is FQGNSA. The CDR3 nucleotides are TGTGCCAGCAGCTTACCCGGGAGTAGGGATGAGCAGTTCTTC. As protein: CASSLPGSRDEQFF.

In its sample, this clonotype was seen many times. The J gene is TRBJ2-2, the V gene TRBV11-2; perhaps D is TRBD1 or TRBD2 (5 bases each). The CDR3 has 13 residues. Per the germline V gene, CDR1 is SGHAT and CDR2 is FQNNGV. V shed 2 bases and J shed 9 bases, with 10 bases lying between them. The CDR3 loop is CASSLLGTRELFF. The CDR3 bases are TGTGCCAGCAGCTTATTGGGGACCAGGGAGCTGTTTTTT.

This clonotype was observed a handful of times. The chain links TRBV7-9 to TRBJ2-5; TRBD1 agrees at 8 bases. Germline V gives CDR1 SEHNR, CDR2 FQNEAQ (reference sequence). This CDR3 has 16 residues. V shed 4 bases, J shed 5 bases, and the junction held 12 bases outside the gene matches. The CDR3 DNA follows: TGTGCCAGCAGCTCTCTCGGACAGGGCTTGTGGGAGACCCAGTACTTC. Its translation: CASSSLGQGLWETQYF.

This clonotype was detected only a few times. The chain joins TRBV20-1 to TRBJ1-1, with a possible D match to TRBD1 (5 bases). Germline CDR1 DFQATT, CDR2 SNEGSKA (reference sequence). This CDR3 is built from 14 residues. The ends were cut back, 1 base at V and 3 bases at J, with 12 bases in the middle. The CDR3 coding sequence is TGCAGTGCTAGAGTAGTGGTAGGGGACACTGAAGCTTTCTTT. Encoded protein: CSARVVVGDTEAFF.

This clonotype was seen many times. CDR3 residues: CASSQETSGKQFF. The CDR3 nucleotides read TGTGCCAGCAGCCAAGAGACTAGCGGAAAGCAGTTCTTC. The genes are TRBV3-1 and TRBJ2-1, with 9 bases matching TRBD2. In germline, CDR1 is LGHDT, CDR2 YNNKEL (reference sequence). Losses at the gene ends were 0 bases for V and 11 bases for J; bases not matched to a gene: 2. This CDR3 region has 13 residues.

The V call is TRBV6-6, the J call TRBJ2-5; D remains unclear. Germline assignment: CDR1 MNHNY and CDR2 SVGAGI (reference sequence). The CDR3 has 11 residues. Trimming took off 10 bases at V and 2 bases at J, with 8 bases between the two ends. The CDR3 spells CATRQQETQYF. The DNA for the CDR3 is TGTGCCACACGGCAGCAAGAGACCCAGTACTTC.

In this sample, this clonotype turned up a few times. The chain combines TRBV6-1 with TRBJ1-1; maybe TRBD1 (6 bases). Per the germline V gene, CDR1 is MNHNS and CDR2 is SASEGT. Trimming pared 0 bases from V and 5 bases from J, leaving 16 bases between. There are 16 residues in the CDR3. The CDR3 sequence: CASSEAQGFLVTEAFF. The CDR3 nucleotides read TGTGCCAGCAGTGAAGCTCAGGGGTTTCTAGTGACTGAAGCTTTCTTT.

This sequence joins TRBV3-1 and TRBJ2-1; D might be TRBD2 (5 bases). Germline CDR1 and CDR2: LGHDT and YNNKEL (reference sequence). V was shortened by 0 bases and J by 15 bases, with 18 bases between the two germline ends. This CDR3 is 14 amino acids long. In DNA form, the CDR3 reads TGTGCCAGCAGCCAAGATTACCGGAGGTCGACGGCGTTCTTC. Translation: CASSQDYRRSTAFF.

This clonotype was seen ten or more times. CDR3 sequence (DNA): TGTGCCATCAGTGAGTCGGGCAGGGGGCTTCAAGGCTACACCTTC. Translation: CAISESGRGLQGYTF. The chain is built from TRBV10-3 and TRBJ1-2; 8 bases agree with TRBD1. Germline assignment: CDR1 ENHRY and CDR2 SYGVKD. This CDR3 spans 15 amino acids. V lost 0 bases to trimming and J lost 8 bases; unmatched junction nucleotides: 8.

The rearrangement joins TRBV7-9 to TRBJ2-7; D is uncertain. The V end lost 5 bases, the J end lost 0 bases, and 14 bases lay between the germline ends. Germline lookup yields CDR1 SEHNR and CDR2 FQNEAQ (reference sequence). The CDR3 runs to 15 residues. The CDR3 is CASSPLTVSSYEQYF. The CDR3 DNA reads TGTGCCAGCAGCCCGCTGACCGTCAGCTCCTACGAGCAGTACTTC.